This TCR beta chain was documented in a study of blood T cell repertoires in COVID-19. Overall study: From the United States, Italy and Spain came samples of acute and convalescent COVID-19. The analysed material was cDNA or gDNA that came from T cells, B-cell-depleted T cells, or PBMCs.

CDR1 MNHEY and CDR2 SVGEGT come from the germline V gene. This CDR3 contains 16 residues. Trimming left V 6 bases short and J 0 bases short, with 15 bases between. Study processing details: Counts of nucleated cells, estimated from reference gene primer amplification, were obtained. The protocol was immunoSEQ multiplex PCR, while the TCRdb copy is restricted to in-frame clones and leaves out a portion. V, J and clone size are those of that table, while D and trimming were read from the DNA. The sample has 250,000 or so clones; more than 70% are singletons. This clone was observed once. The V gene is TRBV6-2 or TRBV6-3, the J gene TRBJ1-3, with D possibly TRBD1 on 5 matching bases. This clonotype was obtained from an elderly man with acute or convalescent COVID-19. Sequencing was done on a sample of peripheral blood. For the CDR3, the DNA is TGTGCCAGCAGCCATGGAACCCAGGGCTCTGGAAACACCATATATTTT. Protein: CASSHGTQGSGNTIYF.